Below are 20 T cell receptor beta chains sequenced from a single sample in a study of beta chain features in type 1 diabetes. For these TCRs, the target antigens are not known. Overall study results and limits: Shortening that was moderate but significant affected the TCRB CDR3s of Type 1 diabetes patients in all four CD4+ subsets.

As every portion of the isolated RNA was reverse transcribed, the sequencing read expressed TCRB transcripts. The table came from immunoSEQ multiplex PCR; TCRdb's copy has only in-frame clones and leaves some out. This table holds a few hundred thousand clones, roughly 13% found once. The sample comprised naive CD4+ T cells from blood. The receptor set was obtained from a young woman with type 1 diabetes.

This clone was seen a handful of times. This CDR3 reads CASSLSGDQPQHF. For the CDR3, the DNA is TGCGCCAGCAGCTTGTCAGGGGATCAGCCCCAGCATTTT. This rearrangement joins TRBV5-1 to TRBJ1-5, with D maybe TRBD1 (6 bases). There are 13 residues in the CDR3. Germline CDR1 reads SGHRS; CDR2 reads YFSETQ. The germline V and J ends were trimmed by 1 base and 5 bases, with 7 bases remaining between them.

The chain employs TRBV30 and TRBJ2-7, with D perhaps TRBD2 (5 bases). V lost 1 base, J lost 0 bases, and 10 bases lay in between. CDR1 is GTSNPN, CDR2 SVGIG, per germline (reference sequence). CDR3 size: 14 residues. CDR3 DNA: TGTGCCTGGAGTGGGCTAGCTGGCTCCTACGAGCAGTACTTC. It translates to CAWSGLAGSYEQYF.

The J gene is TRBJ2-2, the V gene TRBV4-3; TRBD1 matches 8 bases. The CDR3 extends over 16 amino acids. The trim removed 2 bases at V and 8 bases at J, leaving 10 bases unmatched. The germline V gene has CDR1 LGHNA and CDR2 YSLEER. CDR3 DNA: TGCGCCAGCAGCCAATCTCTGGGACAGGCATGGGGGGAGCTGTTTTTT. Translating it yields CASSQSLGQAWGELFF.

The V call is TRBV11-2, the J call TRBJ2-3; tentatively, D is TRBD2 (5 bases). CDR3 length: 17 amino acids. Trimming stripped 7 bases from V and 4 bases from J, with 24 bases between. Germline CDR1 and CDR2: SGHAT and FQNNGV. The CDR3 loop is CASKQYGFEGYADTQYF. The CDR3 DNA reads as TGTGCCAGCAAGCAATACGGTTTCGAGGGATACGCAGATACGCAGTATTTT.

V gene TRBV7-2 combines with J gene TRBJ2-1; TRBD1 matches at 11 bases. This CDR3 has 14 amino acids. The V segment lost 3 bases and the J segment 10 bases; nucleotides outside the gene matches: 5. Germline V gene sequence: CDR1 SGHTA, CDR2 FQGNSA. CDR3 residues: CASSLWTGGDEQFF. CDR3 in DNA: TGTGCCAGCAGCTTGTGGACAGGGGGCGACGAGCAGTTCTTC.

CDR3 amino acids: CASSPQVHSGELFF. The CDR3 bases are TGTGCCAGCAGCCCACAGGTACACTCCGGGGAGCTGTTTTTT. V usage is TRBV5-4 and J usage is TRBJ2-2, with D perhaps TRBD1 (5 bases). The CDR3 runs to 14 residues. Germline values: CDR1 SGHNT, CDR2 YYREEE (reference sequence). V lost 4 bases to trimming and J lost 6 bases, with 13 bases between them. The whole variable domain, filled in from reference TRBV5-4 and TRBJ2-2, reads ETGVTQSPTHLIKTRGQQVTLRCSSQSGHNTVSWYQQALGQGPQFIFQYYREEENGRGNFPPRFSGLQFPNYSSELNVNALELDDSALYLCASSPQVHSGELFFGEGSRLTVL.

The chain combines TRBV28 with TRBJ1-4, with D perhaps TRBD1 (6 bases). Trimming took 6 bases from V and 10 from J, leaving 18 bases between them. The germline CDR1 and CDR2 sequences are MDHEN and SYDVKM. CDR3 length: 14 amino acids. In DNA, the CDR3 is TGTGCCAGCAGCCTTGGGGGGGCTGGGGGAAAACTGTTTTTT. As protein: CASSLGGAGGKLFF.

This clone has just a few counts. V gene TRBV29-1 combines with J gene TRBJ2-3; TRBD1 is a possible D gene (6 bases). Per the germline V gene, CDR1 is SQVTM and CDR2 is ANQGSEA. The CDR3 totals 15 residues. V lost 7 bases and J 1 base, leaving 18 bases between the germline ends. The CDR3 region has the DNA TGCAGCGCCGACTCAGGGGCTCTTCGCACAGATACGCAGTATTTT. This sequence encodes CSADSGALRTDTQYF.

The V call is TRBV7-9, the J call TRBJ2-7; the match to TRBD2 covers 8 bases. CDR3 length equals 15 residues. V was pared by 4 bases and J by 2 bases, with 7 bases of the junction left unmatched. Germline CDR1 SEHNR, CDR2 FQNEAQ (reference sequence). The CDR3 DNA sequence: TGTGCCAGCAGCTCTTCGGGAGGGGGTGCCTACGAGCAGTACTTC. This sequence encodes CASSSSGGGAYEQYF.

The table lists this clone with a few counts. V usage is TRBV4-3 and J usage is TRBJ2-7, with 10 positions matching TRBD2. This CDR3 is 21 amino acids long. Germline CDR1 reads LGHNA; CDR2 reads YSLEER. Trimming took 0 bases from V and 4 from J; bases not matched to a gene: 21. CDR3 loop: CASSQDLREREGRSGLYEQYF. In nucleotides, the CDR3 is TGCGCCAGCAGCCAAGATCTTCGGGAGCGGGAGGGCCGTTCGGGCCTTTACGAGCAGTACTTC.

This clone has just a few counts. The gene calls are TRBV2 and TRBJ2-1; 10 bases are a match to TRBD1. With V trimmed by 9 bases and J by 3 bases, 2 bases remained unmatched. The germline gives CDR1 SNHLY, CDR2 FYNNEI. This CDR3 has 13 amino acids. The CDR3 DNA sequence: TGTGCCAGGGGACAGGGGCTCTACAATGAGCAGTTCTTC. Translation: CARGQGLYNEQFF.

This rearrangement joins TRBV4-1 to TRBJ2-6, with D perhaps TRBD1 (6 bases). Trimming removed 1 base at V and 4 bases at J, with 8 bases between. CDR1 is MGHRA, CDR2 YSYEKL, per germline. This CDR3 comprises 15 residues. This CDR3 reads CASSQAGVGANVLTF. For the CDR3, the DNA is TGCGCCAGCAGCCAAGCAGGGGTCGGGGCCAACGTCCTGACTTTC.

In its sample, this clone was seen a few times. The J gene is TRBJ1-2, the V gene TRBV9; 11 nucleotides agree with TRBD1. CDR1 is SGDLS, CDR2 YYNGEE, per germline. The CDR3 is made up of 16 amino acids. V lost 3 bases to trimming and J lost 5 bases; unmatched junction nucleotides: 9. CDR3: CASSARAGTGGYGYTF. In nucleotides, the CDR3 is TGTGCCAGCAGCGCTAGGGCCGGGACAGGGGGTTATGGCTACACCTTC.

This clone turned up a few times. This sequence joins TRBV5-1 and TRBJ2-3; 12 nucleotides agree with TRBD2. Germline CDR1 is SGHRS and CDR2 is YFSETQ. Trimming took 7 bases from V and 10 from J; bases not matched to a gene: 13. This CDR3 has 15 residues. The DNA of the CDR3 is TGCGCCAGCGTCCGGACTAGCGGGGATTCAGGTGCGCAGTATTTT. Its protein is CASVRTSGDSGAQYF. The full variable domain, with the rest looked up from reference TRBV5-1 and TRBJ2-3, is KAGVTQTPRYLIKTRGQQVTLSCSPISGHRSVSWYQQTPGQGLQFLFEYFSETQRNKGNFPGRFSGRQFSNSRSEMNVSTLELGDSALYLCASVRTSGDSGAQYFGPGTRLTVL.

This clone was counted a few times. J is TRBJ2-7 and V is TRBV30, with TRBD2 identical over 9 bases. Trimming removed 4 bases from V and 6 bases from J; junction bases left unmatched: 7. CDR3 size: 13 residues. CDR1 and CDR2 from the germline V gene are GTSNPN and SVGIG (reference sequence). The CDR3 loop is CAWISRLAAEQYF. CDR3 DNA sequence: TGTGCCTGGATTTCCCGACTAGCGGCCGAGCAGTACTTC.

This chain uses TRBV28 with TRBJ2-7, with TRBD2 matching over 9 bases. The V segment lost 7 bases and the J segment 2 bases; nucleotides outside the gene matches: 6. Germline V lookup: CDR1 MDHEN, CDR2 SYDVKM. CDR3 size: 14 residues. The CDR3: CASKTSGLTYEQYF. The DNA of the CDR3 is TGTGCCAGCAAGACTAGCGGCCTTACCTACGAGCAGTACTTC.

This chain joins TRBV30 and TRBJ2-1, with D possibly being TRBD2 (5 bases). The CDR3 loop spans 14 amino acids. The V and J ends lost 5 bases and 6 bases respectively, with 17 bases between them. CDR1 and CDR2 (germline): GTSNPN, SVGIG (reference sequence). The chain's CDR3 is CAWGLLLAVNEQFF. The CDR3 nucleotides read TGTGCCTGGGGTCTCCTCCTAGCTGTCAATGAGCAGTTCTTC. The full variable domain, rest sourced from reference TRBV30 and TRBJ2-1, is SQTIHQWPATLVQPVGSPLSLECTVEGTSNPNLYWYRQAAGRGLQLLFYSVGIGQISSEVPQNLSASRPQDRQFILSSKKLLLSDSGFYLCAWGLLLAVNEQFFGPGTRLTVL.

This clone was picked up one time. The J gene is TRBJ2-1, the V gene TRBV6-5, with unresolved D. The V gene lost 0 bases and the J gene lost 9 bases, with 12 bases spanning the gap. The CDR3 runs 14 residues. Germline CDR1 reads MNHEY; CDR2 reads SVGAGI. For the CDR3, the DNA is TGTGCCAGCAGTTACTCGAGTTTCACTACTGAGCAGTTCTTC. It yields the protein CASSYSSFTTEQFF.

As DNA, the CDR3 is TGTGCCAGCTCACCAGGAAAGCAGGGTGAGGCTGAAGCTTTCTTT. Its translation is CASSPGKQGEAEAFF. The chain uses TRBV18 and TRBJ1-1; TRBD1 might be the D (5 bases). The CDR3 totals 15 residues. CDR1 is KGHSH, CDR2 LQKENI, per germline. Trimming pared 2 bases from V and 6 bases from J, leaving 16 bases between.

This clone was detected only a few times. CDR3 DNA sequence: TGTGCCAGCAGCTTAAATATGAGAGATACGCAGTATTTT. Amino acid sequence: CASSLNMRDTQYF. The gene calls are TRBV7-3 and TRBJ2-3; D remains ambiguous. Trimming stripped 1 base from V and 5 bases from J, with 7 bases between. The CDR3 sequence is 13 residues long. Per the germline V gene, CDR1 is SGHTA and CDR2 is FQGTGA.